Detailed here is one TCR beta chain. The time point denotes: sample taken at primary tumor resection. Unmatched junction bases numbered 10, after V lost 4 bases and J lost 0 bases. The V gene's germline CDR1 is SGHRS and CDR2 YFSETQ. The CDR3 totals 18 residues. This entry comes from a study of spatial heterogeneity in lung cancer. TCRdb re-derived calls from the 5' RACE reads in MiXCR, one entry per CDR3 protein. The sample lists 400 to 600 distinct CDR3 sequences; around 14% were seen once. Sequenced material: normal lung tissue next to the tumor, taken at surgery. J is TRBJ2-6 and V is TRBV5-1; 7 bases agree with TRBD1. The clonotype originates from a male donor with early-stage non-small cell lung cancer. Written as DNA, the CDR3 is TGCGCCAGCAGCGCATTAGGGACAGCGCGCTCTGGGGCCAACGTCCTGACTTTC. This gives the protein CASSALGTARSGANVLTF.